The clone carrying this T cell receptor beta chain came up a few times. This sample was included in a study of blood T cell repertoires in COVID-19. Study at large: T cells, B-cell-depleted T cells, or PBMCs provided the cDNA or gDNA that served as material.

Data came from immunoSEQ multiplex PCR; TCRdb stores just in-frame clones and leaves some out. The table records 65,000 to 85,000 clones, over 65% of them present only once. V lost 5 bases and J lost 1; bases outside the gene matches: 11. This CDR3 has 16 residues. CDR1 is MGHDK, CDR2 SYGVNS, per germline. This clonotype was sampled from a middle-aged man with active or convalescent COVID-19. V gene TRBV25-1 combines with J gene TRBJ2-7, with 7 bases matching TRBD2. The sample was peripheral blood. The CDR3 sequence is CASSNLGGRGSYEQYF. CDR3 nucleotides: TGTGCCAGCAGTAACCTTGGGGGGAGGGGTTCCTACGAGCAGTACTTC.